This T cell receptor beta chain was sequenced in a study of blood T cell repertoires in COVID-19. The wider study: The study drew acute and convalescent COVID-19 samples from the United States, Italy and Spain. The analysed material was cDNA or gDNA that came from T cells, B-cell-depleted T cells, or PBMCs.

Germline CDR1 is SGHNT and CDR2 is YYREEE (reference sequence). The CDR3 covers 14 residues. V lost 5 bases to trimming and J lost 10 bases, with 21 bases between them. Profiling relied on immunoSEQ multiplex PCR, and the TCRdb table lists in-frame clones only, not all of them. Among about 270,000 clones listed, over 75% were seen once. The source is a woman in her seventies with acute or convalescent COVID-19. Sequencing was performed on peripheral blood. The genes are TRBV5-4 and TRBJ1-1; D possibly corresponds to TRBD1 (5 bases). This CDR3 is CASSIRDTQPTAFF. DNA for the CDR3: TGTGCCAGCAGTATCAGGGATACGCAACCGACAGCTTTCTTT.